What follows are 14 T cell receptor beta chains derived from one specimen sequenced in a study of blood T cell repertoires in COVID-19 (dated by TCRdb to 2019 to 2021). Library method: the immunoSEQ multiplex PCR assay. The table comes from immuneACCESS by way of TCRdb, which keeps in-frame sequences with V and J called. Part of the clones is missing from these tables; in studies checked, under half for an unresolved V gene and the rest for unknown reasons. The sample table lists about 34,000 clones, about nine tenths of them with a count of one. Around 20% of the sample is taken by the ten largest. Source material: peripheral blood. These receptors originate from a man aged 80 or over with acute or convalescent COVID-19.

This clone was seen a single time. The chain is built from TRBV7-9 and TRBJ1-2; tentatively, D is TRBD1 (6 bases). The CDR3 contains 14 residues. Trimming pared 5 bases from V and 6 bases from J, leaving 16 bases between. Germline assignment: CDR1 SEHNR and CDR2 FQNEAQ (reference sequence). The CDR3 sequence: CASSPLQGLDGYTF. CDR3 DNA sequence: TGTGCCAGCAGCCCATTACAGGGCTTAGATGGCTACACCTTC. Filled out from reference TRBV7-9 and TRBJ1-2, the complete variable domain reads DTGVSQNPRHKITKRGQNVTFRCDPISEHNRLYWYRQTLGQGPEFLTYFQNEAQLEKSRLLSDRFSAERPKGSFSTLEIQRTEQGDSAMYLCASSPLQGLDGYTFGSGTRLTVV.

The chain recombines TRBV11-2 with TRBJ1-1; the match to TRBD1 covers 9 bases. V was clipped by 3 bases and J by 4 bases; unmatched bases: 6. This CDR3 comprises 15 residues. The germline CDR1 and CDR2 sequences are SGHAT and FQNNGV. The CDR3 DNA reads TGTGCCAGCAGCTTGCTACAGGGGGCGGGCACTGAAGCTTTCTTT. It specifies CASSLLQGAGTEAFF.

This clone was detected only once. V usage is TRBV7-3 and J usage is TRBJ2-3, with D uncertain. The germline gives CDR1 SGHTA, CDR2 FQGTGA. V was trimmed by 5 bases and J by 5 bases, leaving 8 bases between them. The CDR3 runs 12 residues. The DNA for the CDR3 is TGTGCCAGCAGCCAGCAGGAAGATACGCAGTATTTT. This gives the protein CASSQQEDTQYF.

The chain combines TRBV5-1 with TRBJ2-3; weak D call: TRBD1 (6 bases). V dropped 4 bases and J dropped 6 bases, with 18 bases sitting between them. Germline V gene lookup returns CDR1 SGHRS and CDR2 YFSETQ. This CDR3 is built from 15 residues. The CDR3, as DNA: TGCGCCAGCAGCCCCGGGACACACGGAAGGGATACGCAGTATTTT. Its protein product is CASSPGTHGRDTQYF.

This clone was counted once. The V and J genes are TRBV20-1 and TRBJ1-6; a possible D gene is TRBD1 (6 bases). The V end lost 3 bases, the J end lost 10 bases, and 16 bases lay between the germline ends. In germline, CDR1 is DFQATT, CDR2 SNEGSKA (reference sequence). There are 14 residues in the CDR3. CDR3 protein: CSASGQLGGSPLHF. In nucleotides, the CDR3 is TGCAGTGCTAGTGGACAGCTCGGTGGATCACCCCTCCACTTT.

The CDR3 coding sequence is TGTGCCTGGAGTGGGGGGGGCAATCAGCCCCAGCATTTT. Encoded protein: CAWSGGGNQPQHF. J is TRBJ1-5 and V is TRBV30; D perhaps matches TRBD1 (5 bases). Trimming pared 1 base from V and 2 bases from J, leaving 6 bases between. The CDR3 is 13 residues long. Germline assignment: CDR1 GTSNPN and CDR2 SVGIG (reference sequence).

This clone was observed a handful of times. This chain's CDR3 is CSAGQGWEQYF. The CDR3 region has the DNA TGCAGTGCTGGACAGGGCTGGGAGCAGTACTTC. The chain uses TRBV20-1 and TRBJ2-7; 8 positions match TRBD1. CDR1 is DFQATT, CDR2 SNEGSKA, per germline (reference sequence). The CDR3 is made up of 11 amino acids. Trimming cost V 5 bases and J 7 bases; bases outside gene matches: 4.

Here the CDR3 DNA reads TGTGCCAGCAGGATGCTGACAGACCAGACCCAGTACTTC. It encodes CASRMLTDQTQYF. The V and J genes are TRBV27 and TRBJ2-5; D is possibly TRBD1 (5 bases). From germline, CDR1 is MNHEY and CDR2 SMNVEV (reference sequence). The CDR3 has 13 amino acids. V shed 6 bases and J shed 6 bases, with 14 bases lying between them.

The rearrangement links TRBV30 to TRBJ2-7; 10 positions agree with TRBD2. Germline CDR1 and CDR2: GTSNPN and SVGIG (reference sequence). V was clipped by 4 bases and J by 6 bases; unmatched bases: 9. CDR3 length: 14 residues. Here the CDR3 DNA reads TGTGCCTGGAACTGGGCTAGCGGGGGCTTCGAGCAGTACTTC. Protein sequence: CAWNWASGGFEQYF.

This sequence joins TRBV3-1 (or the pseudogene TRBV3-2) and TRBJ1-4; the D gene is possibly TRBD1 (6 bases). Trimming removed 5 bases from V and 11 bases from J, with 12 bases in between. The CDR3 runs to 12 residues. Germline V gene lookup returns CDR1 LGHDT and CDR2 YNNKEL (reference sequence). The CDR3 is CASSGEGGKLFF. The CDR3 nucleotides are TGTGCCAGCAGCGGGGAGGGGGGGAAACTGTTTTTT.

J is TRBJ1-2 and V is TRBV7-2; unclear D gene. Trimming removed 0 bases at V and 8 bases at J, with 10 bases between. The germline CDR1 and CDR2 sequences are SGHTA and FQGNSA. CDR3 length: 13 amino acids. The CDR3 DNA follows: TGTGCCAGCAGCTTAGCATCAGGAGGAGGCTACACCTTC. It specifies CASSLASGGGYTF.

The chain links TRBV7-3 to TRBJ2-2; TRBD2 matches at 7 bases. Germline CDR1 is SGHTA and CDR2 is FQGTGA. The CDR3 has 16 residues. J gave up 3 bases and V 2 bases, and 6 bases lay outside the gene matches. This chain's CDR3 is CASSLLGLADTGELFF. The DNA for the CDR3 is TGTGCCAGCAGCTTATTGGGGCTAGCGGACACCGGGGAGCTGTTTTTT.

The chain couples TRBV5-1 to TRBJ2-2, with no clear D. With 5 bases removed from V and 6 bases from J, the gap between germline ends came to 8 bases. The CDR3 loop spans 12 amino acids. Germline-derived CDR1 and CDR2 are SGHRS and YFSETQ. The CDR3 protein is CASSFDSGELFF. CDR3 coding DNA: TGCGCCAGCAGTTTCGACTCCGGGGAGCTGTTTTTT.

The chain links TRBV2 to TRBJ1-4; the D gene is possibly TRBD1 (6 bases). This CDR3 spans 16 amino acids. Germline V gene data show CDR1 as SNHLY and CDR2 as FYNNEI. V dropped 7 bases and J dropped 7 bases, with 22 bases sitting between them. The CDR3 region has the DNA TGTGCCAGCACCACCCTGGCCCAGGGGTTTGGTGAAAAACTGTTTTTT. This sequence encodes CASTTLAQGFGEKLFF.